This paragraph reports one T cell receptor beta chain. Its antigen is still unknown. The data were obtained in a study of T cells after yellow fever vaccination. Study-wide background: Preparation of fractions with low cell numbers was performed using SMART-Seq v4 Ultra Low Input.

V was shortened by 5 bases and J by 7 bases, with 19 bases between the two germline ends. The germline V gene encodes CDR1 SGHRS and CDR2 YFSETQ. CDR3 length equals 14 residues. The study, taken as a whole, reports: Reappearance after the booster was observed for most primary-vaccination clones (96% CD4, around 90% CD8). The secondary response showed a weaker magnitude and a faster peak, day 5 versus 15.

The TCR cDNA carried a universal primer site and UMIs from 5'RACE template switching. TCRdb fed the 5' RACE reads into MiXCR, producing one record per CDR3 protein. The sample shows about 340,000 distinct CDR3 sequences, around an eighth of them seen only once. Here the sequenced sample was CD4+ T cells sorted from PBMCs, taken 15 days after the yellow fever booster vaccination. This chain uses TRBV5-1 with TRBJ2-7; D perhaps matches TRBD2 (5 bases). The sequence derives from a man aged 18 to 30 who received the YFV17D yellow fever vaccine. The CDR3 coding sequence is TGCGCCAGCAGTCCCGGTGCGGGCATCAGGGAGCAGTACGTC. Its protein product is CASSPGAGIREQYV.